These 29 T cell receptor beta chains were sequenced from one sample in a study of blood T cell repertoires in COVID-19. Method: immunoSEQ multiplex PCR; TCRdb's copy keeps in-frame clones and lacks some. The table lists just over 650,000 clones, approximately 90% of them singletons, with roughly 0.25% in the top ten. The sequencing input was peripheral blood. These receptors all stem from a woman younger than 30 with acute or convalescent COVID-19.

The chain combines TRBV6-5 with TRBJ2-7, with unresolved D. Germline V lookup: CDR1 MNHEY, CDR2 SVGAGI. Trimming stripped 0 bases from V and 3 bases from J, with 6 bases between. This CDR3 has 13 residues. CDR3 nucleotides: TGTGCCAGCAGTTACTCAAACAGCTACGAGCAGTACTTC. Translated, it gives CASSYSNSYEQYF.

The chain uses TRBV12-3 or TRBV12-4 and TRBJ1-3; D is undetermined. V dropped 10 bases and J dropped 0 bases, with 10 bases sitting between them. This CDR3 comprises 13 residues. The CDR3 is CATQYRSGNTIYF. DNA of the CDR3: TGTGCCACCCAGTACCGCTCTGGAAACACCATATATTTT.

The chain uses TRBV5-5 and TRBJ1-1, with D tentatively TRBD1 (5 bases). The CDR3 covers 15 residues. The germline V gene has CDR1 SGHKS and CDR2 YYEKEE (reference sequence). V was trimmed by 4 bases and J by 0 bases, leaving 13 bases between them. CDR3 in DNA: TGTGCCAGCAGCACTTCGACAGAGTTGAACACTGAAGCTTTCTTT. Translating it yields CASSTSTELNTEAFF.

CDR3 amino acids: CASSPLSGGNNEQFF. DNA of the CDR3: TGTGCCAGCAGTCCCCTATCGGGGGGTAACAATGAGCAGTTCTTC. The genes are TRBV27 and TRBJ2-1, with TRBD2 matching 7 bases. From germline, CDR1 is MNHEY and CDR2 SMNVEV (reference sequence). This CDR3 comprises 15 residues. The trim removed 5 bases at V and 5 bases at J, leaving 9 bases unmatched.

This chain connects TRBV2 to TRBJ1-5; 7 nucleotides match TRBD1. With 3 bases clipped from V and 6 bases from J, the junction kept 11 bases outside the gene matches. Germline CDR1 and CDR2: SNHLY and FYNNEI. This CDR3 region has 16 residues. The CDR3 DNA sequence: TGTGCCAGCAGTGAGGTGAGGGGGCGGTTATTTCAGCCCCAGCATTTT. Translating it yields CASSEVRGRLFQPQHF. Full variable domain (missing parts from reference TRBV2 and TRBJ1-5): EPEVTQTPSHQVTQMGQEVILRCVPISNHLYFYWYRQILGQKVEFLVSFYNNEISEKSEIFDDQFSVERPDGSNFTLKIRSTKLEDSAMYFCASSEVRGRLFQPQHFGDGTRLSIL.

The chain is built from TRBV6-1 and TRBJ2-7, with D maybe TRBD1 (5 bases). The V end lost 1 base, the J end lost 0 bases, and 10 bases lay between the germline ends. The germline V gene encodes CDR1 MNHNS and CDR2 SASEGT. The CDR3 runs 15 residues. DNA for the CDR3: TGTGCCAGCAGTGAAGGACAGCCTTTCTCCTACGAGCAGTACTTC. Protein sequence: CASSEGQPFSYEQYF.

The gene calls are TRBV5-1 and TRBJ2-5; 10 nucleotides match TRBD2. Germline V gene data show CDR1 as SGHRS and CDR2 as YFSETQ. V was pared by 4 bases and J by 1 base, with 7 bases of the junction left unmatched. The CDR3 runs to 16 residues. The CDR3 here is CASSGSTSGPQETQYF. CDR3 DNA sequence: TGCGCCAGCAGCGGATCGACTAGCGGGCCCCAAGAGACCCAGTACTTC. The full variable domain, completed using reference TRBV5-1 and TRBJ2-5, is KAGVTQTPRYLIKTRGQQVTLSCSPISGHRSVSWYQQTPGQGLQFLFEYFSETQRNKGNFPGRFSGRQFSNSRSEMNVSTLELGDSALYLCASSGSTSGPQETQYFGPGTRLLVL.

CDR3 protein: CASSGGDRYTEAFF. Here the CDR3 DNA reads TGTGCCAGCAGTGGGGGGGATCGGTACACTGAAGCTTTCTTT. J is TRBJ1-1 and V is TRBV2, with D possibly TRBD1 on 5 matching bases. The length of the CDR3 is 14 residues. CDR1 is SNHLY and CDR2 is FYNNEI in the germline V gene. V lost 4 bases to trimming and J lost 3 bases, with 12 bases between them.

The chain recombines TRBV5-1 with TRBJ2-6, with TRBD1 identical over 7 bases. The junction had 5 bases not matched to a gene; V was cut back by 2 bases and J by 0 bases. Germline CDR1 is SGHRS and CDR2 is YFSETQ. The CDR3 runs 17 residues. CDR3 in amino acids: CASSLDRASSGANVLTF. The CDR3 DNA reads TGCGCCAGCAGCTTAGACAGGGCAAGCTCTGGGGCCAACGTCCTGACTTTC. The full variable domain, completed using reference TRBV5-1 and TRBJ2-6, is KAGVTQTPRYLIKTRGQQVTLSCSPISGHRSVSWYQQTPGQGLQFLFEYFSETQRNKGNFPGRFSGRQFSNSRSEMNVSTLELGDSALYLCASSLDRASSGANVLTFGAGSRLTVL.

This chain connects TRBV5-1 to TRBJ1-2, with TRBD1 matching over 7 bases. With 5 bases clipped from V and 5 bases from J, the junction kept 9 bases outside the gene matches. This CDR3 is built from 14 residues. Germline V gene lookup returns CDR1 SGHRS and CDR2 YFSETQ. CDR3 DNA: TGCGCCAGCAGGAACTCGACAGGGAGTTATGGCTACACCTTC. It yields the protein CASRNSTGSYGYTF.

The rearrangement links TRBV5-1 to TRBJ1-1, with D perhaps TRBD1 (5 bases). This CDR3 region has 15 residues. Looked up from germline, CDR1 is SGHRS and CDR2 is YFSETQ. Trimming removed 3 bases at V and 1 base at J, with 13 bases between. CDR3 bases: TGCGCCAGCAGCTCCAACACCGGGGGGAACACTGAAGCTTTCTTT. Protein: CASSSNTGGNTEAFF.

This clone appeared a single time. The chain employs TRBV6-5 and TRBJ1-6; 9 positions agree with TRBD1. The trim removed 6 bases at V and 7 bases at J, leaving 7 bases unmatched. This CDR3 has 15 amino acids. The V gene's germline CDR1 is MNHEY and CDR2 SVGAGI. CDR3 in amino acids: CASRGQGPPNSPLHF. CDR3 in DNA: TGTGCCAGCAGGGGACAGGGCCCTCCGAATTCACCCCTCCACTTT.

This chain connects TRBV6-5 to TRBJ2-1; 8 bases match TRBD2. CDR1 is MNHEY, CDR2 SVGAGI, per germline. CDR3 length: 14 residues. The junction had 10 bases not matched to a gene; V was cut back by 8 bases and J by 7 bases. The CDR3 bases are TGTGCCAGCCGCATGGCGGGGGGTGTAAATGAGCAGTTCTTC. Its translation: CASRMAGGVNEQFF.

J is TRBJ2-2 and V is TRBV3-1 (or the pseudogene TRBV3-2); TRBD1 agrees at 7 bases. The ends lost 4 bases at V and 7 bases at J; junction bases unmatched: 15. The CDR3 covers 17 residues. CDR1 is LGHDT and CDR2 is YNNKEL in the germline V gene (reference sequence). The CDR3 bases are TGTGCCAGCAGCCCGTCGAGACAGGGTCCTCAGGTCGGGGAGCTGTTTTTT. Its translation is CASSPSRQGPQVGELFF.

The chain employs TRBV11-1 and TRBJ1-6, with 7 bases matching TRBD1. The CDR3 length is 14 residues. The J segment lost 6 bases and the V segment lost 5 bases, leaving 4 bases of the junction unmatched. In germline, CDR1 is SGHAT, CDR2 FQDESV (reference sequence). CDR3 amino acids: CASSTWDSNSPLHF. The CDR3, as DNA: TGTGCCAGCAGCACATGGGACAGTAATTCACCCCTCCACTTT. The whole variable domain, filled in from reference TRBV11-1 and TRBJ1-6, reads EAEVAQSPRYKITEKSQAVAFWCDPISGHATLYWYRQILGQGPELLVQFQDESVVDDSQLPKDRFSAERLKGVDSTLKIQPAELGDSAMYLCASSTWDSNSPLHFGNGTRLTVT.

This chain links TRBV6-6 with TRBJ2-7, with D perhaps matching TRBD1 (5 bases). This CDR3 contains 14 residues. The V gene lost 2 bases and the J gene lost 2 bases, with 10 bases spanning the gap. CDR1 and CDR2 (germline): MNHNY, SVGAGI (reference sequence). CDR3 amino acids: CASSYTDSTYEQYF. The DNA for the CDR3 is TGTGCCAGCAGTTACACAGACAGTACCTACGAGCAGTACTTC.

This chain uses TRBV5-6 with TRBJ1-6; the match to TRBD1 covers 10 bases. The CDR3 contains 14 residues. Trimming cost V 0 bases and J 9 bases; bases outside gene matches: 0. CDR1 is SGHDT, CDR2 YYEEEE, per germline. The CDR3 here is CASSLGQGASPLHF. Here the CDR3 DNA reads TGTGCCAGCAGCTTGGGACAGGGGGCTTCACCCCTCCACTTT.

V usage is TRBV11-2 and J usage is TRBJ2-7, with D unclear. The CDR3 has 15 residues. V dropped 0 bases and J dropped 2 bases, with 11 bases sitting between them. Germline V gene sequence: CDR1 SGHAT, CDR2 FQNNGV. The CDR3 here is CASSLDLASAYEQYF. CDR3 nucleotide sequence: TGTGCCAGCAGCTTAGATCTGGCGAGCGCCTACGAGCAGTACTTC.

The V and J genes are TRBV9 and TRBJ2-2; 9 nucleotides align to TRBD1. Germline V gene sequence: CDR1 SGDLS, CDR2 YYNGEE. J lost 5 bases, V lost 6 bases, and 11 bases had no gene match. The CDR3 is 16 amino acids. Here the CDR3 DNA reads TGTGCCAGCACATACTCCCCGACAGGGGGGACCGGGGAGCTGTTTTTT. It specifies CASTYSPTGGTGELFF. Variable domain in full (rest from reference TRBV9 and TRBJ2-2): DSGVTQTPKHLITATGQRVTLRCSPRSGDLSVYWYQQSLDQGLQFLIQYYNGEERAKGNILERFSAQQFPDLHSELNLSSLELGDSALYFCASTYSPTGGTGELFFGEGSRLTVL.

The chain has TRBV5-6 and TRBJ2-7; perhaps TRBD2 as D (6 bases). CDR1 and CDR2 from the germline V gene are SGHDT and YYEEEE. With 5 bases removed from V and 6 bases from J, the gap between germline ends came to 21 bases. This CDR3 has 15 residues. The CDR3 is CASRVVGGGPREQYF. The CDR3 region has the DNA TGTGCCAGCAGGGTGGTGGGGGGTGGACCTCGCGAGCAGTACTTC.

The rearrangement joins TRBV7-2 to TRBJ2-3; no firm D call. Germline CDR1 and CDR2: SGHTA and FQGNSA. This CDR3 is 12 amino acids long. With 3 bases removed from V and 6 bases from J, the gap between germline ends came to 7 bases. As DNA, the CDR3 is TGTGCCAGCAGCTTTATGGCCGATACGCAGTATTTT. Protein sequence: CASSFMADTQYF.

This CDR3 reads CASSLGRVELGAFF. CDR3 in DNA: TGCGCCAGCAGCTTAGGCAGGGTGGAGCTAGGAGCTTTCTTT. J is TRBJ1-1 and V is TRBV5-1; D may be TRBD1 (5 bases). The CDR3 has 14 residues. Trimming left V 2 bases short and J 10 bases short, with 18 bases between. Germline CDR1 and CDR2: SGHRS and YFSETQ.

The gene calls are TRBV24-1 and TRBJ2-7, with TRBD1 matching 7 bases. Trimming removed 6 bases from V and 5 bases from J; junction bases left unmatched: 9. CDR1 KGHDR and CDR2 SFDVKD come from the germline V gene. This CDR3 has 14 residues. The CDR3 sequence: CATSQGDPRDEQYF. CDR3 in DNA: TGTGCCACCAGTCAGGGGGACCCTCGGGACGAGCAGTACTTC.

The V call is TRBV10-2, the J call TRBJ2-1; 12 bases align to TRBD2. CDR3 length: 14 residues. V was clipped by 6 bases and J by 8 bases; unmatched bases: 5. Germline V CDR1 and CDR2: WSHSY, SAAADI. The CDR3, as DNA: TGCGCCAGCAGGGCTAGCGGGGGGGCAGATGAGCAGTTCTTC. This translates into CASRASGGADEQFF.

V and J are TRBV18 and TRBJ2-5, with D possibly TRBD2 on 5 matching bases. CDR1 and CDR2 (germline): KGHSH, LQKENI. This CDR3 comprises 14 residues. Trimming removed 1 base from V and 5 bases from J, with 11 bases in between. The CDR3 coding sequence is TGTGCCAGCTCACCACAGGCGGGTCGGGAGACCCAGTACTTC. This sequence encodes CASSPQAGRETQYF.

This clone has more than one count but fewer than ten. This sequence joins TRBV14 and TRBJ1-1; TRBD1 is a possible D gene (5 bases). Germline values: CDR1 SGHDN, CDR2 FVKESK. V lost 1 base and J lost 4, with 13 bases in between. The CDR3 loop spans 15 amino acids. CDR3 in DNA: TGTGCCAGCAGCCAAGTTAGGGGCCCGGGCACTGAAGCTTTCTTT. Translated, it gives CASSQVRGPGTEAFF.

This clone was seen only once. The CDR3 region has the DNA TGTGCCTGCGCAGGCAGCATGAACACTGAAGCTTTCTTT. It specifies CACAGSMNTEAFF. V usage is TRBV19 and J usage is TRBJ1-1; D is unclear. The CDR3 has 13 amino acids. CDR1 and CDR2 (germline): LNHDA, SQIVND (reference sequence). Trimming pared 11 bases from V and 0 bases from J, leaving 13 bases between.

The chain employs TRBV5-1 and TRBJ1-2; 8 bases match TRBD1. The CDR3 consists of 13 residues. Unmatched junction bases numbered 3, after V lost 1 base and J lost 7 bases. Germline V gene lookup returns CDR1 SGHRS and CDR2 YFSETQ. The CDR3 is CASSLTGGGGYTF. In DNA, the CDR3 is TGCGCCAGCAGCTTGACAGGGGGTGGTGGCTACACCTTC. The whole variable domain, remainder taken from reference TRBV5-1 and TRBJ1-2, is KAGVTQTPRYLIKTRGQQVTLSCSPISGHRSVSWYQQTPGQGLQFLFEYFSETQRNKGNFPGRFSGRQFSNSRSEMNVSTLELGDSALYLCASSLTGGGGYTFGSGTRLTVV.

The V and J genes are TRBV15 and TRBJ2-5; 10 bases agree with TRBD2. CDR1 and CDR2 from the germline V gene are LNHNV and YYDKDF (reference sequence). The CDR3 sequence is 16 residues long. Trimming removed 4 bases from V and 2 bases from J; junction bases left unmatched: 7. CDR3 bases: TGTGCCACCAGCACAAGGACTAGCGGTCTACAAGAGACCCAGTACTTC. Translating it yields CATSTRTSGLQETQYF.